The 4 T cell receptor beta chains reported below all come from one sample, sequenced in a study of shared clonotypes between healthy human individuals (dated by TCRdb to the early 2020s). The library was built by means of the immunoSEQ multiplex PCR assay. In TCRdb, the immuneACCESS table is reduced to in-frame sequences with V and J assigned. These tables do not hold every clone; where another copy was compared, an unresolved V gene accounts for under half, and the others remain unexplained. The sample table contains nearly 750,000 clones; only one count was recorded for around 70% of them. The ten top clones hold about 1.7% of the sample. What was sequenced was memory CD4+ T cells sorted from blood. The cell subset or site label here, explained by the study, means: CD45RA-negative fraction. The receptors were sampled from a woman aged 25 to 45 in good health.

The V and J genes are TRBV5-1 and TRBJ2-3, with D perhaps TRBD2 (5 bases). V lost 6 bases and J lost 3, with 11 bases in between. Germline V CDR1 and CDR2: SGHRS, YFSETQ. CDR3 length: 13 residues. The chain's CDR3 is CASKFSETDTQYF. The CDR3 nucleotides read TGCGCCAGCAAGTTTAGCGAAACAGATACGCAGTATTTT.

The chain carries TRBV19 and TRBJ2-7; possible D gene TRBD1, 5 bases. Germline CDR1 and CDR2: LNHDA and SQIVND (reference sequence). The CDR3 is made up of 14 amino acids. Trimming took off 1 base at V and 2 bases at J, with 9 bases between the two ends. Here the CDR3 DNA reads TGTGCCAGTAGTATAGGACAGCCAACCTACGAGCAGTACTTC. Encoded protein: CASSIGQPTYEQYF.

The gene calls are TRBV15 and TRBJ1-1; D not resolved. This CDR3 spans 14 amino acids. Trimming removed 0 bases at V and 0 bases at J, with 5 bases between. Germline V gene lookup returns CDR1 LNHNV and CDR2 YYDKDF (reference sequence). CDR3 DNA sequence: TGTGCCACCAGCAGAGACATTATGAACACTGAAGCTTTCTTT. This codes for CATSRDIMNTEAFF.

The chain has TRBV4-1 and TRBJ1-4; 7 positions match TRBD1. The CDR3 is made up of 18 amino acids. Germline assignment: CDR1 MGHRA and CDR2 YSYEKL. V lost 1 base to trimming and J lost 0 bases; unmatched junction nucleotides: 8. The CDR3 sequence: CASSQGGRGYATNEKLFF. CDR3 in DNA: TGCGCCAGCAGCCAAGGTGGCAGGGGGTATGCAACTAATGAAAAACTGTTTTTT.